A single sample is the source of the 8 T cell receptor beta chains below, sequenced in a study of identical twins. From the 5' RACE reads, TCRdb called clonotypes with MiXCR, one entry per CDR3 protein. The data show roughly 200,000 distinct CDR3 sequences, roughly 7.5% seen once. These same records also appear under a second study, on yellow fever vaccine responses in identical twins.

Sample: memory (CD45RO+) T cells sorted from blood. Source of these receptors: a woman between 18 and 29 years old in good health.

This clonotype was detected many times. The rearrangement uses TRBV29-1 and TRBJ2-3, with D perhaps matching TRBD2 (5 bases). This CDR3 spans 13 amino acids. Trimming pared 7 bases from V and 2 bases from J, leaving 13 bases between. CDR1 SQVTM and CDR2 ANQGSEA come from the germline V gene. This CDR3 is CSGETTSTDTQYF. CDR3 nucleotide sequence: TGCAGCGGGGAGACTACTTCCACAGATACGCAGTATTTT.

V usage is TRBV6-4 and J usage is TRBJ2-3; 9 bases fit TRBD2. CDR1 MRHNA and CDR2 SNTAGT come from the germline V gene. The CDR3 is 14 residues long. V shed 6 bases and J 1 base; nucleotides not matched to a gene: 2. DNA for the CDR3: TGTGCCAGCAGGCGGGAGGGCGGCACAGATACGCAGTATTTT. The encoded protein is CASRREGGTDTQYF.

The chain's CDR3 is CATLRDRETEAFF. The CDR3 DNA reads TGTGCCACTCTGAGGGACAGGGAAACTGAAGCTTTCTTT. The rearrangement joins TRBV10-3 to TRBJ1-1; TRBD1 agrees at 9 bases. J was trimmed by 5 bases and V by 10 bases; bases with no gene match: 8. CDR1 is ENHRY and CDR2 is SYGVKD in the germline V gene. The CDR3 spans 13 residues.

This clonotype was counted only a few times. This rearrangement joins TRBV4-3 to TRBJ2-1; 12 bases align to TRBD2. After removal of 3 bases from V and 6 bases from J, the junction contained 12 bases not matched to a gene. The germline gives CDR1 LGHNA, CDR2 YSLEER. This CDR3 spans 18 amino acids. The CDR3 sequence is CASSQYRLAGARANEQFF. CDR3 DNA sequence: TGCGCCAGCAGCCAGTATCGACTAGCGGGAGCTCGGGCCAATGAGCAGTTCTTC.

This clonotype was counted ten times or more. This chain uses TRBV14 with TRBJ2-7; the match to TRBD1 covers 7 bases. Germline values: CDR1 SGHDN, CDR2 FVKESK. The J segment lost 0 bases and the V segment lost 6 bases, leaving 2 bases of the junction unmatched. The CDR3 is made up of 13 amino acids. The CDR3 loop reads CASRRTGSYEQYF. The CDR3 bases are TGTGCCAGCAGGAGGACAGGCTCCTACGAGCAGTACTTC.

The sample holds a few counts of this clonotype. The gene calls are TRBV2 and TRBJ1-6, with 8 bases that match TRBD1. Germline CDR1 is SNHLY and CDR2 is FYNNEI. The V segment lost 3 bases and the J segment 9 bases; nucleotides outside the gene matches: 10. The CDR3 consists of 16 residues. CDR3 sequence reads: CASSEDRVRLGSPLHF. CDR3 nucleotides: TGTGCCAGCAGTGAGGACAGGGTGCGTCTTGGTTCACCCCTCCACTTT. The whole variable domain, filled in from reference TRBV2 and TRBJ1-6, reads EPEVTQTPSHQVTQMGQEVILRCVPISNHLYFYWYRQILGQKVEFLVSFYNNEISEKSEIFDDQFSVERPDGSNFTLKIRSTKLEDSAMYFCASSEDRVRLGSPLHFGNGTRLTVT.

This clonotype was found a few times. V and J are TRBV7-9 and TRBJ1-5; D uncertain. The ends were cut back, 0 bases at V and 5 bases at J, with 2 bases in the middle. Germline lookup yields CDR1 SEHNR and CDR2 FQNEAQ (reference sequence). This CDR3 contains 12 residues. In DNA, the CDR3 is TGTGCCAGCAGCTTAGCTGATCAGCCCCAGCATTTT. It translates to CASSLADQPQHF.

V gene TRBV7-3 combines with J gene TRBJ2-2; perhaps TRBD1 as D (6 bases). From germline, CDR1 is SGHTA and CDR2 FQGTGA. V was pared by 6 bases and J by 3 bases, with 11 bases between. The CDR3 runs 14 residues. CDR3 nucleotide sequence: TGTGCCAGCAGACCCTCAGGGGACACCGGGGAGCTGTTTTTT. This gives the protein CASRPSGDTGELFF.